This T cell receptor beta chain came from a study of T cell responses to AZD1222 COVID-19 vaccine. Concerning this clone: Antigen specificity is unknown.

Study findings and constraints: Mapped onto spike, vaccine-associated CD4 TCRs spanned it and were dominant at 160-218 and 743-854. Clonal diversity was possibly underestimated, and white British individuals and females predominated among donors. Sampled repertoires all dated from after the peak T cell response.

Assay: immunoSEQ multiplex PCR; the TCRdb copy retains only in-frame clones and omits some. The repertoire holds fewer than 200,000 clones, with 88% as singletons. Researchers grouped second doses given at about 4 or about 12 weeks into one pool. V was shortened by 2 bases and J by 8 bases, with 6 bases between the two germline ends. CDR3 length: 12 amino acids. CDR1 and CDR2 from the germline V gene are SGHTA and FQGTGA. Material: peripheral blood, obtained 28 days after the second AZD1222 dose. The origin of this receptor is an adult who received the AZD1222 COVID-19 vaccine. V gene TRBV7-3 combines with J gene TRBJ2-2; D is unresolved. This CDR3 is CASSLEAGELFF. The CDR3 DNA reads TGTGCCAGCAGCTTAGAGGCAGGGGAGCTGTTTTTT.